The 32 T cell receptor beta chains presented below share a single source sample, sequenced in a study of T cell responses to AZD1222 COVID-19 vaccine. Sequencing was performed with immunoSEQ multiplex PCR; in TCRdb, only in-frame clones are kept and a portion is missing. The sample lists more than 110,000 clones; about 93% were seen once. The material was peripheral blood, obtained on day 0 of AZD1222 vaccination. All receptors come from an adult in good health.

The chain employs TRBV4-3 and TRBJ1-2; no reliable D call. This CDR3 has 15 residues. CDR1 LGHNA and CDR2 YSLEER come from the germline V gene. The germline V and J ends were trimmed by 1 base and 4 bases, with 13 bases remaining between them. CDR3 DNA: TGCGCCAGCAGCCAAGGTGTTTTCGACGTCTATGGCTACACCTTC. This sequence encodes CASSQGVFDVYGYTF.

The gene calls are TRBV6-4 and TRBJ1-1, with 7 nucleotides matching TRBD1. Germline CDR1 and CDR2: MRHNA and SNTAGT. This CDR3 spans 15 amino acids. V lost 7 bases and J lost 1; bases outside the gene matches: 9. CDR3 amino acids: CASNARGQKNTEAFF. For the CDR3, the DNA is TGTGCCAGCAATGCGCGGGGACAGAAGAACACTGAAGCTTTCTTT.

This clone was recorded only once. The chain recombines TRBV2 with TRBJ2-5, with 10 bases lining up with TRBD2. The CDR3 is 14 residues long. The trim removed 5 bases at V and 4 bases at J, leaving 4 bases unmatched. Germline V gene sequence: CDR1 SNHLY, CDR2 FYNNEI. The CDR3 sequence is CASSSASGGETQYF. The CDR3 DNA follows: TGTGCCAGCAGTAGCGCTAGCGGGGGAGAGACCCAGTACTTC.

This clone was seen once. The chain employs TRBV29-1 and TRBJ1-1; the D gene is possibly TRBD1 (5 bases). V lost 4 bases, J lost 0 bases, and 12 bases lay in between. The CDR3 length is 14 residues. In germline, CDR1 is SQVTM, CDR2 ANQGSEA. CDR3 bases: TGCAGCGTTGTAAGGGGTGGCGTGAACACTGAAGCTTTCTTT. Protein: CSVVRGGVNTEAFF.

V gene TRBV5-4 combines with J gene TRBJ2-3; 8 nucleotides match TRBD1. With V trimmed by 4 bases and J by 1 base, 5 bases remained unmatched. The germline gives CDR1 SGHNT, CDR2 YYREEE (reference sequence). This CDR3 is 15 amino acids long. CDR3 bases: TGTGCCAGCAGCACCCGACAGGGGCGCACAGATACGCAGTATTTT. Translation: CASSTRQGRTDTQYF. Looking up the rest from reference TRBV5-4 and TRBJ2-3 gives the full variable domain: ETGVTQSPTHLIKTRGQQVTLRCSSQSGHNTVSWYQQALGQGPQFIFQYYREEENGRGNFPPRFSGLQFPNYSSELNVNALELDDSALYLCASSTRQGRTDTQYFGPGTRLTVL.

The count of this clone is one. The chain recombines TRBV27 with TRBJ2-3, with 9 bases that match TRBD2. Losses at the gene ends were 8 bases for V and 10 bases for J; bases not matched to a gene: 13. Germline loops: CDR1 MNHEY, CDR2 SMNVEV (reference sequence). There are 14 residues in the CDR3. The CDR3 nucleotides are TGTGCCAGCCGTCCTAGCGGGGCCCTGGGAGCGCAGTATTTT. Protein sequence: CASRPSGALGAQYF.

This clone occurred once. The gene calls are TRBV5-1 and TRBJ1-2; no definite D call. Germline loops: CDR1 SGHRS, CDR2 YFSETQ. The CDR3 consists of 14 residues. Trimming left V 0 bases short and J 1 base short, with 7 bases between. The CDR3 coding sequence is TGCGCCAGCAGCTTGGCCCCGGATAACTATGGCTACACCTTC. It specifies CASSLAPDNYGYTF.

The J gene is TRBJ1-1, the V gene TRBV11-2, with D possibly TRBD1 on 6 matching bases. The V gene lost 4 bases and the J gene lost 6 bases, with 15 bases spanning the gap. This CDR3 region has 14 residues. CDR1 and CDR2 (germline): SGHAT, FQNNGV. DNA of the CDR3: TGTGCCAGCAGCTCCTTACAGGGATTCGCTGAAGCTTTCTTT. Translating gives CASSSLQGFAEAFF.

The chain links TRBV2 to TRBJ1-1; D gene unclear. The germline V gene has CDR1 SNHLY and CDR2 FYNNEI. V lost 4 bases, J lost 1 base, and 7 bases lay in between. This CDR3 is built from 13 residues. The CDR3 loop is CASSVAKNTEAFF. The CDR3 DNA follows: TGTGCCAGCAGTGTCGCGAAGAACACTGAAGCTTTCTTT.

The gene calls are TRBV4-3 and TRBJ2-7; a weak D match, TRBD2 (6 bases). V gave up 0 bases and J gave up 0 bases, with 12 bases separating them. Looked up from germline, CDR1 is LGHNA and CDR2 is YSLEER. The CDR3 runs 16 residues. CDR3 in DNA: TGCGCCAGCAGCCAAGATGGACGGGGGAGCTCCTACGAGCAGTACTTC. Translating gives CASSQDGRGSSYEQYF.

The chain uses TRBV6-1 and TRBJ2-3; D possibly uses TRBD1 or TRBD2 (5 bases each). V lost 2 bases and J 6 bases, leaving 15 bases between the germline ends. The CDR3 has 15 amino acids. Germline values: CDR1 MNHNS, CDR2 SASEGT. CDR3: CASSETRGLSDTQYF. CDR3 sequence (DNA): TGTGCCAGCAGTGAAACGAGGGGTCTATCCGATACGCAGTATTTT.

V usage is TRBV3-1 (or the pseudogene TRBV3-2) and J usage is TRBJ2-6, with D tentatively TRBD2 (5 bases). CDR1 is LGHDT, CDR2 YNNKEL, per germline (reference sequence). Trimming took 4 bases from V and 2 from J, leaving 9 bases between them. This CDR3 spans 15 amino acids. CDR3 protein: CASSPPGTGANVLTF. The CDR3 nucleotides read TGTGCCAGCAGCCCCCCGGGGACTGGGGCCAACGTCCTGACTTTC.

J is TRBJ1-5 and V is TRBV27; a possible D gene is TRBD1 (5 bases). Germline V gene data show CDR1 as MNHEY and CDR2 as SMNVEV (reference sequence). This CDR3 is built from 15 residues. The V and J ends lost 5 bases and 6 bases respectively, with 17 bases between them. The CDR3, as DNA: TGTGCCAGCAGTCTGGGGACTGCCGTATCTCAGCCCCAGCATTTT. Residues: CASSLGTAVSQPQHF.

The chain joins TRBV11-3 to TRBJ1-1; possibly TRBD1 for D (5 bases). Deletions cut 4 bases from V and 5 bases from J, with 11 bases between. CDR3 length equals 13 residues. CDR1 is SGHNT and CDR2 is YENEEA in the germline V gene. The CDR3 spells CASSWRGVTEAFF. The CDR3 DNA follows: TGTGCCAGCAGCTGGAGAGGGGTGACTGAAGCTTTCTTT.

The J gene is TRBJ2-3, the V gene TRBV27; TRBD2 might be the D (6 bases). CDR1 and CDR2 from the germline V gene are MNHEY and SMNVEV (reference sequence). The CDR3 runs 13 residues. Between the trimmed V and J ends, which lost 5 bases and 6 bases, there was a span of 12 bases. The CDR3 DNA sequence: TGTGCCAGCAGTGGCGGGGCGAGTGATACGCAGTATTTT. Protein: CASSGGASDTQYF.

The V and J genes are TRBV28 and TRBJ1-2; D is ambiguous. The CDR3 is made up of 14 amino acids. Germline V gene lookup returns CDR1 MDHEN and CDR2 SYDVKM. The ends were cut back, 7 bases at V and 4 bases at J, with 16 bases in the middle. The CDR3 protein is CASTKRTDFYGYTF. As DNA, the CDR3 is TGTGCCAGCACAAAGAGGACGGATTTCTATGGCTACACCTTC.

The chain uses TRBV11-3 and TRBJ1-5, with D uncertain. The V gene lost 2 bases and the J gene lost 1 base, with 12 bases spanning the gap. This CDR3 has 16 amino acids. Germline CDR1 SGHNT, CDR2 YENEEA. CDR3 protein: CASSLTSAASNQPQHF. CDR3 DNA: TGTGCCAGCAGCTTAACATCAGCTGCAAGCAATCAGCCCCAGCATTTT. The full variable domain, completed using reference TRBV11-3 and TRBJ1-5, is EAGVVQSPRYKIIEKKQPVAFWCNPISGHNTLYWYLQNLGQGPELLIRYENEEAVDDSQLPKDRFSAERLKGVDSTLKIQPAELGDSAVYLCASSLTSAASNQPQHFGDGTRLSIL.

CDR3 protein: CASSSGETQYF. The CDR3 DNA reads as TGTGCCAGCAGCTCCGGGGAGACCCAGTACTTC. The rearrangement uses TRBV7-8 and TRBJ2-5; D unclear. Per the germline V gene, CDR1 is SGHVS and CDR2 is FQNEAQ. V gave up 4 bases and J gave up 5 bases, with 5 bases separating them. This CDR3 comprises 11 residues.

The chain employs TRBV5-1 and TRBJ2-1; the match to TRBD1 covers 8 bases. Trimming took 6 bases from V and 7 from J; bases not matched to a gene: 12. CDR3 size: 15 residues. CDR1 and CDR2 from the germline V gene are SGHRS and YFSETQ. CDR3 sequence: CASKPRGRIENEQFF. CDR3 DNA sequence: TGCGCCAGCAAGCCCAGGGGGCGAATAGAGAATGAGCAGTTCTTC.

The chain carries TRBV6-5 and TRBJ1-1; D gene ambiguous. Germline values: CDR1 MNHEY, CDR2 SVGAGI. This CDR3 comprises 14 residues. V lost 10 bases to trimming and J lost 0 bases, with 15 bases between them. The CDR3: CATHPFIMNTEAFF. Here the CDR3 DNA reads TGTGCCACCCATCCTTTTATAATGAACACTGAAGCTTTCTTT.

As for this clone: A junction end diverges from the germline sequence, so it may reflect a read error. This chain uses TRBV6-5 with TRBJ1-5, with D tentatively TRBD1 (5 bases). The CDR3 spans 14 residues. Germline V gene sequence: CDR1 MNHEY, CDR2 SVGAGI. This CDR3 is CASSDSWGYQPQHF. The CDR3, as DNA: TGTGCCAGCAGTGACTCATGGGGGTATCAGCCCCAGCATTTT.

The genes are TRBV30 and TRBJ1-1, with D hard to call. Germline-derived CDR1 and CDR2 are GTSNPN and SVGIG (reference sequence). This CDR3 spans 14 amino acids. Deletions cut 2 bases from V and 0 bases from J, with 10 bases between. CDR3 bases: TGTGCCTGGAGTAACTACTACTTGAACACTGAAGCTTTCTTT. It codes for CAWSNYYLNTEAFF.

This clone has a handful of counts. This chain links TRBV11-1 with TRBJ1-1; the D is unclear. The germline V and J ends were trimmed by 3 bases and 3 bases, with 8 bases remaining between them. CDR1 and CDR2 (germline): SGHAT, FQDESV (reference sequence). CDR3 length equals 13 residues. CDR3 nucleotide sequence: TGTGCCAGCAGCTTTTCTGCTGACACTGAAGCTTTCTTT. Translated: CASSFSADTEAFF.

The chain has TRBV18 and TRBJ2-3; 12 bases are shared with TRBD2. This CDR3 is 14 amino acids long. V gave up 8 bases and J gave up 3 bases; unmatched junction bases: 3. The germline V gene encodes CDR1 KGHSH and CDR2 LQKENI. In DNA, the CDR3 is TGTGCCAGCCTCGGACTAGCGGGGACAGATACGCAGTATTTT. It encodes CASLGLAGTDTQYF.

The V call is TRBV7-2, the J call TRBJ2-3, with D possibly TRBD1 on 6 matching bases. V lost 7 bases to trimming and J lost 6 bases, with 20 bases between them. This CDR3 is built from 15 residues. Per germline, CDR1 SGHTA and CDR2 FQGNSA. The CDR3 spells CASTPWRARGDTQYF. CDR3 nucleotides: TGTGCCAGCACCCCGTGGAGAGCGAGGGGGGATACGCAGTATTTT.

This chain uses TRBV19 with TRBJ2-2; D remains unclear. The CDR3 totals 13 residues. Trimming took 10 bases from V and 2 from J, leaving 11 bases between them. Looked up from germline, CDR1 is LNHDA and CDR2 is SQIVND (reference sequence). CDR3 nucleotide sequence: TGTGCCACCTTGGAAGTAAACACCGGGGAGCTGTTTTTT. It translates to CATLEVNTGELFF.

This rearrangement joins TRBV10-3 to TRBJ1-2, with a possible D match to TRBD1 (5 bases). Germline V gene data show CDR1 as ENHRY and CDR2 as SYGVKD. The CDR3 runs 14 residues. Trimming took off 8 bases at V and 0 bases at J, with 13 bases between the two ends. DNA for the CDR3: TGTGCCATCTTGGACGGGGGATCTAACTATGGCTACACCTTC. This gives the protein CAILDGGSNYGYTF.

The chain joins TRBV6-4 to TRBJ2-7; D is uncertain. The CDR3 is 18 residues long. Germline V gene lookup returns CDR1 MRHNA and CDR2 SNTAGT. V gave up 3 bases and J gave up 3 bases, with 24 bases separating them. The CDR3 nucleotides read TGTGCCAGCAGTGAACCCTTTCGTGTTTGTCCGGAAAACTACGAGCAGTACTTC. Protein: CASSEPFRVCPENYEQYF.

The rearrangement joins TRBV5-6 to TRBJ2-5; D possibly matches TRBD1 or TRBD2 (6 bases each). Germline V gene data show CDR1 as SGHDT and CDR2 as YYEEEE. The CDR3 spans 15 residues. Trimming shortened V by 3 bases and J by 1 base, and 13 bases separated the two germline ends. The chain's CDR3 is CASSWRGGIQETQYF. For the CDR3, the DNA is TGTGCCAGCAGCTGGAGAGGGGGGATCCAAGAGACCCAGTACTTC.

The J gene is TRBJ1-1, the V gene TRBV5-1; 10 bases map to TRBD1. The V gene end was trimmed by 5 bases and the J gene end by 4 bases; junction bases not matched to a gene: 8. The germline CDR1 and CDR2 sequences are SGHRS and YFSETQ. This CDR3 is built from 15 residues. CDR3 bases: TGCGCCAGCAGGGAAGACAGGGGGCTGAGCACTGAAGCTTTCTTT. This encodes CASREDRGLSTEAFF.

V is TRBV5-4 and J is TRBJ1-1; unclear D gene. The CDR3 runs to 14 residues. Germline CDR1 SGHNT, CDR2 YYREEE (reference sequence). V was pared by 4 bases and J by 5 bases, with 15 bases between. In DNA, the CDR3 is TGTGCCAGCAGCCCCCTTGGGGTAAGAACTGAAGCTTTCTTT. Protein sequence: CASSPLGVRTEAFF.

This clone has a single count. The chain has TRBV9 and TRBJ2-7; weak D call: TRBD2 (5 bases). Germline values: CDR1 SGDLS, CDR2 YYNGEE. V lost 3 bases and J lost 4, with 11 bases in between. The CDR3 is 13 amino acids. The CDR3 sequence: CASSGGLGYEQYF. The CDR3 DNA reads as TGTGCCAGCAGCGGAGGGTTAGGTTACGAGCAGTACTTC.